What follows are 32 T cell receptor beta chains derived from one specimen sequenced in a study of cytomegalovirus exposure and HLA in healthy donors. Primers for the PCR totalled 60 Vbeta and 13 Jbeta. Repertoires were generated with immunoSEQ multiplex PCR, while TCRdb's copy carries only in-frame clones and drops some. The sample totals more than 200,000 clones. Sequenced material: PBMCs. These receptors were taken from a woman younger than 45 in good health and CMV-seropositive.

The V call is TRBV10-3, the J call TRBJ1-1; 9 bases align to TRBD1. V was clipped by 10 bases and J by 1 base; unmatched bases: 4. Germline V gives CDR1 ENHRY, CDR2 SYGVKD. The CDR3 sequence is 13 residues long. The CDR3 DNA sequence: TGTGCCACAAAGGGACAGGGGAACACTGAAGCTTTCTTT. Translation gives CATKGQGNTEAFF.

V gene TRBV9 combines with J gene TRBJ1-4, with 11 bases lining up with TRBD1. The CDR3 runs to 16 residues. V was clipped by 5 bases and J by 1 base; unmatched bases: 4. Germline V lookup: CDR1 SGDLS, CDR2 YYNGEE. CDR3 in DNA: TGTGCCAGCAGAGGACAGGGGGCGCAAACTAATGAAAAACTGTTTTTT. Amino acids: CASRGQGAQTNEKLFF.

The DNA for the CDR3 is TGTGCCAGCAGCTTAATGGGAGCGAACACTGAAGCTTTCTTT. Its protein product is CASSLMGANTEAFF. J is TRBJ1-1 and V is TRBV7-9; D is ambiguous. Per germline, CDR1 SEHNR and CDR2 FQNEAQ (reference sequence). The CDR3 has 14 amino acids. Deletions cut 2 bases from V and 1 base from J, with 8 bases between.

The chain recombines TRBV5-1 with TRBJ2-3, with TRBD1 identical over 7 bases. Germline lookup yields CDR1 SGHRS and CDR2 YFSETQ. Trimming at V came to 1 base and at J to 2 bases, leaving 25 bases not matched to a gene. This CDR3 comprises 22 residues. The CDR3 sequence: CASSLNPIPTGFVGRNTDTQYF. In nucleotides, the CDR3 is TGCGCCAGCAGCTTGAACCCGATACCGACAGGGTTCGTAGGAAGAAACACAGATACGCAGTATTTT.

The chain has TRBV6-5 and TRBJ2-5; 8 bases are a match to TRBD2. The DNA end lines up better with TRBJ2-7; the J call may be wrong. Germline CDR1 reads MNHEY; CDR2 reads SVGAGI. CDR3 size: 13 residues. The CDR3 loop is CASSYRGGNEQYF. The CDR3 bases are TGTGCCAGCAGTTACCGGGGGGGCAACGAGCAGTACTTC.

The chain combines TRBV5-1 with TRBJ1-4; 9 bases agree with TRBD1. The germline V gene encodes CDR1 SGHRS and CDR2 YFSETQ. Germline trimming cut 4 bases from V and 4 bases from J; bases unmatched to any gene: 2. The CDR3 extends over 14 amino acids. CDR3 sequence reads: CASSVTGGNEKLFF. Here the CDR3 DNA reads TGCGCCAGCAGCGTGACAGGGGGTAATGAAAAACTGTTTTTT.

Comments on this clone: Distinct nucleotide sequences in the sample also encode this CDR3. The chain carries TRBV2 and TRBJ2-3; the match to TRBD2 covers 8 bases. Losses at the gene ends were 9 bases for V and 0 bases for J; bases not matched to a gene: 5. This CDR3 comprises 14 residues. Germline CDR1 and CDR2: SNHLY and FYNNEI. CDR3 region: CASRTSGSTDTQYF. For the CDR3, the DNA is TGTGCCAGTAGAACTAGCGGTAGCACAGATACGCAGTATTTT.

The CDR3 DNA sequence: TGTGCCAGCAGCGGACGGACATTGAACACCGGGGAGCTGTTTTTT. Translating gives CASSGRTLNTGELFF. The chain recombines TRBV9 with TRBJ2-2; weak D call: TRBD1 (5 bases). V was clipped by 3 bases and J by 1 base, with 10 bases between them. CDR1 is SGDLS and CDR2 is YYNGEE in the germline V gene. The CDR3 has 15 residues. Filled out from reference TRBV9 and TRBJ2-2, the complete variable domain reads DSGVTQTPKHLITATGQRVTLRCSPRSGDLSVYWYQQSLDQGLQFLIQYYNGEERAKGNILERFSAQQFPDLHSELNLSSLELGDSALYFCASSGRTLNTGELFFGEGSRLTVL.

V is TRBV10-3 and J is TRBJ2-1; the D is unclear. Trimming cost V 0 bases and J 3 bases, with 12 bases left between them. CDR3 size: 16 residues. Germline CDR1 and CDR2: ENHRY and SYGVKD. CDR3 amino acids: CAISESTGLSYNEQFF. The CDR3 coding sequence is TGTGCCATCAGTGAGTCGACGGGTCTAAGCTACAATGAGCAGTTCTTC.

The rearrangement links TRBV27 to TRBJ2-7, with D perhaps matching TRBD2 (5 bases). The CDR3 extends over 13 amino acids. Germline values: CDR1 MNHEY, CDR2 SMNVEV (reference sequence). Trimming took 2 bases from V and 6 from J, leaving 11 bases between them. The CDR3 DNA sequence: TGTGCCAGCAGTTTAGGGGAGCGGTTCGAGCAGTACTTC. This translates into CASSLGERFEQYF.

This CDR3 is CAAKSGQTNTGELFF. CDR3 coding DNA: TGTGCCGCGAAATCCGGACAGACGAACACCGGGGAGCTGTTTTTT. This chain uses TRBV19 with TRBJ2-2; perhaps TRBD1 as D (6 bases). V was shortened by 11 bases and J by 0 bases, with 16 bases between the two germline ends. The germline V gene has CDR1 LNHDA and CDR2 SQIVND (reference sequence). CDR3 size: 15 residues.

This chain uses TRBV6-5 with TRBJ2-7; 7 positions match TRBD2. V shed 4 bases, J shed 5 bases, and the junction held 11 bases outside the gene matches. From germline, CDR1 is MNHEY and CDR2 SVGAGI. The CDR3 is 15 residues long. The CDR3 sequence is CASSSGTKIGHEQYF. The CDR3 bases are TGTGCCAGCAGTTCCGGGACTAAGATTGGGCACGAGCAGTACTTC.

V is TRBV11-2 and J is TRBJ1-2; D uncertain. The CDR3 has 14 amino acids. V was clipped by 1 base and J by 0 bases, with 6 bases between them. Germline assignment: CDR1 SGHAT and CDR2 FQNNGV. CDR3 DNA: TGTGCCAGCAGCTTAGGGAGGACTAACTATGGCTACACCTTC. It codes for CASSLGRTNYGYTF.

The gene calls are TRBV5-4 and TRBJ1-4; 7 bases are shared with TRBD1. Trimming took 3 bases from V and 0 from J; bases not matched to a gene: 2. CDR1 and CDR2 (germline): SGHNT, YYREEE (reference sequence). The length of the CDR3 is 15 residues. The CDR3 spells CASSSGQATNEKLFF. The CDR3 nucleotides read TGTGCCAGCAGCTCCGGACAGGCAACTAATGAAAAACTGTTTTTT. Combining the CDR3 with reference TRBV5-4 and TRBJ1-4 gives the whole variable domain ETGVTQSPTHLIKTRGQQVTLRCSSQSGHNTVSWYQQALGQGPQFIFQYYREEENGRGNFPPRFSGLQFPNYSSELNVNALELDDSALYLCASSSGQATNEKLFFGSGTQLSVL.

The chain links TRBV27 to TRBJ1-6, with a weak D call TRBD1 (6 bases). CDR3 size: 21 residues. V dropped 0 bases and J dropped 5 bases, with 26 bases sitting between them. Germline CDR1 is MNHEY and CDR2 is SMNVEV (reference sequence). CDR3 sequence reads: CASSLSGSGTWTGVDNSPLHF. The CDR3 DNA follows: TGTGCCAGCAGTTTATCTGGGTCTGGGACATGGACCGGTGTGGATAATTCACCCCTCCACTTT.

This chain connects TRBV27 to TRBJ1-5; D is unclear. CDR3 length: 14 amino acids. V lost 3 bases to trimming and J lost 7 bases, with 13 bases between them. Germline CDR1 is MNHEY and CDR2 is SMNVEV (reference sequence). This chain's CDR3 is CASSFGGPRQPQHF. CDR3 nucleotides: TGTGCCAGCAGTTTCGGAGGGCCCAGACAGCCCCAGCATTTT.

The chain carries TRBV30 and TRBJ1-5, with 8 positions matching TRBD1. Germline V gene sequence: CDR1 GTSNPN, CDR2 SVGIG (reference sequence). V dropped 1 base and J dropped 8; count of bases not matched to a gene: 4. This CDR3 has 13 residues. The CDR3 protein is CAWSGQGLEPQHF. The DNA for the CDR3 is TGTGCCTGGAGTGGACAGGGGCTTGAGCCCCAGCATTTT.

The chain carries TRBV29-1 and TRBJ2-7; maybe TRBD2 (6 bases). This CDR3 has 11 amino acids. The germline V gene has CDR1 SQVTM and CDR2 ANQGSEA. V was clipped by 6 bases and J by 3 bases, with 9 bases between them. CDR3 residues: CSVAGSYEQYF. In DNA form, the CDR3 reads TGCAGCGTAGCCGGGAGCTACGAGCAGTACTTC.

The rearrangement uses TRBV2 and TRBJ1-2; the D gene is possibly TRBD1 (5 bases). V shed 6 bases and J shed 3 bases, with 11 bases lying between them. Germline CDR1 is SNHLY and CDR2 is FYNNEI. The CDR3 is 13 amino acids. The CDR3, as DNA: TGTGCCAGCAGGGGGCGGTCACACTATGGCTACACCTTC. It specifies CASRGRSHYGYTF. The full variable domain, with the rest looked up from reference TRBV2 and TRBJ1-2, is EPEVTQTPSHQVTQMGQEVILRCVPISNHLYFYWYRQILGQKVEFLVSFYNNEISEKSEIFDDQFSVERPDGSNFTLKIRSTKLEDSAMYFCASRGRSHYGYTFGSGTRLTVV.

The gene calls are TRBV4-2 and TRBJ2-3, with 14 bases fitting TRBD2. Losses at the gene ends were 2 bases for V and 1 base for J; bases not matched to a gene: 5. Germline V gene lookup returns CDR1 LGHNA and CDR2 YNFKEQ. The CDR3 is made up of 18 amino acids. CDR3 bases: TGTGCCAGCAGCCAATCCCTGGGACTAGCGGGGGGCACAGATACGCAGTATTTT. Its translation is CASSQSLGLAGGTDTQYF.

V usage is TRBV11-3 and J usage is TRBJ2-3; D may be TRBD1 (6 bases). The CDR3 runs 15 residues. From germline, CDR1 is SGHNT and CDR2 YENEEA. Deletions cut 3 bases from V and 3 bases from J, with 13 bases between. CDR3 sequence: CASSFPGHPTDTQYF. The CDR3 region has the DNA TGTGCCAGCAGCTTCCCGGGACACCCAACAGATACGCAGTATTTT.

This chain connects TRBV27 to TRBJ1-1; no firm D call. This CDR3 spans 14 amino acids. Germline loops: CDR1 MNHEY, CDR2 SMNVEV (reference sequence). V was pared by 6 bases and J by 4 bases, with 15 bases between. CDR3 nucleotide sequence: TGTGCCAGCAGGGCTTTCTCTGGAGGCACTGAAGCTTTCTTT. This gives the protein CASRAFSGGTEAFF.

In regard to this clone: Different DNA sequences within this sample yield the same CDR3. CDR3 region: CASSLRGSSYNEQFF. DNA of the CDR3: TGTGCCAGCAGCTTACGCGGGAGCTCCTACAATGAGCAGTTCTTC. V usage is TRBV7-9 and J usage is TRBJ2-1; 7 bases agree with TRBD2. Germline V gene lookup returns CDR1 SEHNR and CDR2 FQNEAQ (reference sequence). With V trimmed by 2 bases and J by 0 bases, 1 base remained unmatched. The CDR3 contains 15 residues.

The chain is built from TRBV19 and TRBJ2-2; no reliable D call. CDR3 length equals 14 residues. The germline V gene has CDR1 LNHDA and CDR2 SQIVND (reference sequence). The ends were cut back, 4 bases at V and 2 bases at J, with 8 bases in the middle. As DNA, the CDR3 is TGTGCCAGTAGTAATGTCCCTAACACCGGGGAGCTGTTTTTT. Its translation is CASSNVPNTGELFF.

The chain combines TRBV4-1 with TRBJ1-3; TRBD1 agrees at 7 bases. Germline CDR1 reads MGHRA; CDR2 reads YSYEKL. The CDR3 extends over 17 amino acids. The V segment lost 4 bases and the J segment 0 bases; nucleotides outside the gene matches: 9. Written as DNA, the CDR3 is TGCGCCAGCAGCCGGCTCCCAGGGGGTAACTCTGGAAACACCATATATTTT. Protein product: CASSRLPGGNSGNTIYF.

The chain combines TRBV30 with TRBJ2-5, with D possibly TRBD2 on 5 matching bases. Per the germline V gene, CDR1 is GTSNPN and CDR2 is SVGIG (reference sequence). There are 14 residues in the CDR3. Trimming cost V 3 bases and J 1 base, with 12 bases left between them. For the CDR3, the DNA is TGTGCCTGGAGGCCGGGAAGGATCCAAGAGACCCAGTACTTC. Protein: CAWRPGRIQETQYF.

This CDR3 reads CASSEYLAGINTGELFF. The DNA of the CDR3 is TGTGCCAGCAGTGAGTATTTAGCTGGCATTAACACCGGGGAGCTGTTTTTT. The V and J genes are TRBV2 and TRBJ2-2; D is undetermined. Germline V gene data show CDR1 as SNHLY and CDR2 as FYNNEI. The CDR3 is 17 residues long. V lost 3 bases to trimming and J lost 2 bases, with 16 bases between them.

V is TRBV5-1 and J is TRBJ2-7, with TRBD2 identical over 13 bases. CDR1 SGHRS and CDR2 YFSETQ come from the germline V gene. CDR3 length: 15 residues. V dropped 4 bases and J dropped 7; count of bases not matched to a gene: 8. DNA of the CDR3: TGCGCCAGCAGCCCACCGGGACTAGCGGGGAGGGAGCAGTACTTC. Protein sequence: CASSPPGLAGREQYF.

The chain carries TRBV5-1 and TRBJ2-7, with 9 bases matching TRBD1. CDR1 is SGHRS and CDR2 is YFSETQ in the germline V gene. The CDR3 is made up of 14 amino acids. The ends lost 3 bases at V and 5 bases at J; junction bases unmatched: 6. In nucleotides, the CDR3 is TGCGCCAGCAGCTCGGTGGGACAGGGCAACGAGCAGTACTTC. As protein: CASSSVGQGNEQYF.

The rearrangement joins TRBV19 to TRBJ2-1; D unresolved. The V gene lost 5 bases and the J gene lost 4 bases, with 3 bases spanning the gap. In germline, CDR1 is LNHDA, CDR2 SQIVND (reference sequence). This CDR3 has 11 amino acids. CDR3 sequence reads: CASSVYNEQFF. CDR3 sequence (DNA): TGTGCCAGTAGTGTATACAATGAGCAGTTCTTC. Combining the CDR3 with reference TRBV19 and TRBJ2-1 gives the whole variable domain DGGITQSPKYLFRKEGQNVTLSCEQNLNHDAMYWYRQDPGQGLRLIYYSQIVNDFQKGDIAEGYSVSREKKESFPLTVTSAQKNPTAFYLCASSVYNEQFFGPGTRLTVL.

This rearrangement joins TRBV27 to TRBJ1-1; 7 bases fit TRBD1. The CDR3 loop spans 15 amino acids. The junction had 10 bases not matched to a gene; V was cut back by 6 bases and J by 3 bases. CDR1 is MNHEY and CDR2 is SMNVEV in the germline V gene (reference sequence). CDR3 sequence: CASSPRQGWYTEAFF. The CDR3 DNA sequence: TGTGCCAGCAGCCCTCGACAGGGCTGGTACACTGAAGCTTTCTTT.

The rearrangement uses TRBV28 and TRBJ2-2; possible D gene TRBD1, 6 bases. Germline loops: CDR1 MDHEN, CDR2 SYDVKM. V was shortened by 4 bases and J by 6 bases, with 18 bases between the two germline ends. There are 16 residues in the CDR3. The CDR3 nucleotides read TGTGCCAGCAGTTATTTGGATCAGGGGTTGGCCGGGGAGCTGTTTTTT. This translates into CASSYLDQGLAGELFF. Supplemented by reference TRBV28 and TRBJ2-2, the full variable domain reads DVKVTQSSRYLVKRTGEKVFLECVQDMDHENMFWYRQDPGLGLRLIYFSYDVKMKEKGDIPEGYSVSREKKERFSLILESASTNQTSMYLCASSYLDQGLAGELFFGEGSRLTVL.